This entry lists 21 T cell receptor beta chains sequenced from one sample in a study of OX40 agonist ivuxolimab in advanced cancers. TCRdb's table, derived via immunoSEQ multiplex PCR, lists solely in-frame clones and lacks some. The sample lists approximately 80,000 clones, more than 85% occurring once. The source was CD4+ or CD8+ T cells sorted from blood, collected in a trial of the OX40 agonist ivuxolimab. The source of these receptors is an adult with an advanced solid tumor such as melanoma, head and neck, liver or kidney cancer.

This chain connects TRBV5-1 to TRBJ2-1; perhaps TRBD2 as D (6 bases). From germline, CDR1 is SGHRS and CDR2 YFSETQ. Trimming removed 2 bases at V and 0 bases at J, with 12 bases between. There are 16 residues in the CDR3. This CDR3 is CASSFGGLSSYNEQFF. CDR3 coding DNA: TGCGCCAGCAGCTTCGGAGGGTTGAGCTCCTACAATGAGCAGTTCTTC.

The rearrangement links TRBV20-1 to TRBJ2-3; possibly TRBD2 for D (5 bases). This CDR3 has 11 amino acids. CDR1 and CDR2 (germline): DFQATT, SNEGSKA (reference sequence). Deletions cut 5 bases from V and 6 bases from J, with 9 bases between. The CDR3 nucleotides are TGCAGTGCTGGACTCAGCGATACGCAGTATTTT. This gives the protein CSAGLSDTQYF.

The rearrangement links TRBV18 to TRBJ1-1, with D tentatively TRBD1 (5 bases). Trimming took 7 bases from V and 1 from J, leaving 13 bases between them. The CDR3 contains 14 residues. Germline CDR1 KGHSH, CDR2 LQKENI. This chain's CDR3 is CASLPGIANTEAFF. DNA for the CDR3: TGTGCCAGCTTGCCAGGGATCGCGAACACTGAAGCTTTCTTT.

The chain employs TRBV6-5 and TRBJ2-7, with D unresolved. The CDR3 totals 14 residues. The ends were cut back, 7 bases at V and 3 bases at J, with 16 bases in the middle. Germline V CDR1 and CDR2: MNHEY, SVGAGI. The CDR3 DNA reads TGTGCCAGCAAGGAATGGCCAGGAGACTACGAGCAGTACTTC. The encoded protein is CASKEWPGDYEQYF.

V gene TRBV2 combines with J gene TRBJ1-3; perhaps TRBD1 as D (6 bases). V lost 6 bases, J lost 4 bases, and 16 bases lay in between. Germline V lookup: CDR1 SNHLY, CDR2 FYNNEI. This CDR3 has 15 amino acids. The CDR3 region has the DNA TGTGCCAGCAGACGCAGGGGAAGGATCGGAAACACCATATATTTT. It codes for CASRRRGRIGNTIYF.

The CDR3 sequence is CASSGSDFGYTADEQYF. CDR3 DNA: TGTGCCAGCAGCGGGTCAGACTTCGGCTATACCGCCGACGAGCAGTACTTC. The J gene is TRBJ2-5, the V gene TRBV7-2; D uncertain. The end of the DNA fits TRBJ2-7 better, so the J call may be wrong. The CDR3 spans 17 residues. Germline assignment: CDR1 SGHTA and CDR2 FQGNSA.

The chain uses TRBV27 and TRBJ1-4, with TRBD1 identical over 8 bases. Trimming took 4 bases from V and 5 from J; bases not matched to a gene: 12. The CDR3 has 17 residues. Germline CDR1 reads MNHEY; CDR2 reads SMNVEV (reference sequence). The CDR3 bases are TGTGCCAGCAGTTCGACACCACCGGGACAGGCAAATGAAAAACTGTTTTTT. This codes for CASSSTPPGQANEKLFF.

The count of this clone is one. The CDR3 spells CASRLAGETGELFF. CDR3 DNA sequence: TGTGCCAGCCGACTAGCGGGAGAGACCGGGGAGCTGTTTTTT. The chain has TRBV6-1 and TRBJ2-2; 12 nucleotides match TRBD2. The CDR3 loop spans 14 amino acids. CDR1 MNHNS and CDR2 SASEGT come from the germline V gene. The junction had 3 bases not matched to a gene; V was cut back by 8 bases and J by 5 bases.

The chain couples TRBV9 to TRBJ2-1, with 7 positions matching TRBD2. In germline, CDR1 is SGDLS, CDR2 YYNGEE. The CDR3 extends over 16 amino acids. Losses at the gene ends were 2 bases for V and 6 bases for J; bases not matched to a gene: 11. CDR3 sequence reads: CASSVRGAGSTNEQFF. DNA for the CDR3: TGTGCCAGCAGCGTGAGGGGAGCGGGGAGCACCAATGAGCAGTTCTTC.

The chain couples TRBV28 to TRBJ2-7, with 10 bases lining up with TRBD2. Per the germline V gene, CDR1 is MDHEN and CDR2 is SYDVKM. V trimming: 5 bases; J trimming: 1 base; junction bases outside the gene matches: 5. There are 15 residues in the CDR3. The CDR3 sequence: CASSRTSGLSYEQYF. In DNA form, the CDR3 reads TGTGCCAGCAGTCGGACTAGCGGATTATCCTACGAGCAGTACTTC.

The chain is built from TRBV5-1 and TRBJ2-1; D unclear. Per germline, CDR1 SGHRS and CDR2 YFSETQ. This CDR3 is 16 amino acids long. V shed 7 bases and J shed 0 bases, with 17 bases lying between them. CDR3 protein: CASGPPPGASYNEQFF. CDR3 nucleotides: TGCGCCAGCGGCCCCCCTCCAGGAGCCTCCTACAATGAGCAGTTCTTC.

J is TRBJ2-7 and V is TRBV5-4, with TRBD2 matching over 9 bases. After removal of 5 bases from V and 6 bases from J, the junction contained 9 bases not matched to a gene. The germline gives CDR1 SGHNT, CDR2 YYREEE (reference sequence). The CDR3 runs 14 residues. The CDR3 sequence is CASRSAGRGGEQYF. As DNA, the CDR3 is TGTGCCAGCAGATCCGCCGGGCGGGGGGGCGAGCAGTACTTC.

This clone has a handful of counts. The J gene is TRBJ2-7, the V gene TRBV7-3; tentatively, D is TRBD2 (7 bases). The germline V gene encodes CDR1 SGHTA and CDR2 FQGTGA. CDR3 length equals 14 residues. Trimming took off 5 bases at V and 2 bases at J, with 13 bases between the two ends. In DNA form, the CDR3 reads TGTGCCAGCAGCCCCGGGGGGCCACCCTACGAGCAGTACTTC. Protein: CASSPGGPPYEQYF.

J is TRBJ2-7 and V is TRBV10-3; no firm D call. CDR1 and CDR2 from the germline V gene are ENHRY and SYGVKD. Trimming pared 0 bases from V and 4 bases from J, leaving 10 bases between. The CDR3 length is 14 residues. CDR3 amino acids: CAISESSKGYEQYF. DNA for the CDR3: TGTGCCATCAGTGAGTCTAGCAAGGGTTACGAGCAGTACTTC.

This clone turned up a few times. The V gene is TRBV15, the J gene TRBJ2-5; D is uncertain. The germline V and J ends were trimmed by 1 base and 3 bases, with 3 bases remaining between them. This CDR3 is built from 12 residues. CDR1 LNHNV and CDR2 YYDKDF come from the germline V gene (reference sequence). The DNA of the CDR3 is TGTGCCACCAGCAGAGCGAAAGAGACCCAGTACTTC. Protein product: CATSRAKETQYF. The whole variable domain, filled in from reference TRBV15 and TRBJ2-5, reads DAMVIQNPRYQVTQFGKPVTLSCSQTLNHNVMYWYQQKSSQAPKLLFHYYDKDFNNEADTPDNFQSRRPNTSFCFLDIRSPGLGDTAMYLCATSRAKETQYFGPGTRLLVL.

This chain connects TRBV19 to TRBJ2-3; D remains unclear. The CDR3 spans 15 residues. CDR1 LNHDA and CDR2 SQIVND come from the germline V gene (reference sequence). Trimming stripped 4 bases from V and 2 bases from J, with 13 bases between. CDR3 loop: CASSRLARFTDTQYF. CDR3 DNA sequence: TGTGCCAGTAGTAGGCTTGCGAGGTTCACAGATACGCAGTATTTT.

The genes are TRBV28 and TRBJ2-7; D gene unclear. Trimming took 2 bases from V and 7 from J, leaving 9 bases between them. This CDR3 has 12 amino acids. The germline V gene encodes CDR1 MDHEN and CDR2 SYDVKM. This CDR3 reads CASSLIREEQYF. The DNA of the CDR3 is TGTGCCAGCAGTTTAATTAGAGAGGAGCAGTACTTC.

This chain's CDR3 is CASSRQGSGYTF. CDR3 bases: TGTGCCAGCAGCAGACAGGGTAGTGGCTACACCTTC. The V call is TRBV6-1, the J call TRBJ1-2; 7 bases line up with TRBD1. This CDR3 is built from 12 residues. CDR1 MNHNS and CDR2 SASEGT come from the germline V gene. Trimming removed 6 bases from V and 7 bases from J; junction bases left unmatched: 5.

The chain joins TRBV7-9 to TRBJ1-4; 10 nucleotides line up with TRBD1. The CDR3 loop spans 14 amino acids. Germline V gene lookup returns CDR1 SEHNR and CDR2 FQNEAQ (reference sequence). The V gene end was trimmed by 4 bases and the J gene end by 7 bases; junction bases not matched to a gene: 3. CDR3 region: CASSSGTGVEKLFF. The CDR3 coding sequence is TGTGCCAGCAGCTCCGGGACAGGGGTTGAAAAACTGTTTTTT. The entire variable domain, with the rest obtained from reference TRBV7-9 and TRBJ1-4, is as follows: DTGVSQNPRHKITKRGQNVTFRCDPISEHNRLYWYRQTLGQGPEFLTYFQNEAQLEKSRLLSDRFSAERPKGSFSTLEIQRTEQGDSAMYLCASSSGTGVEKLFFGSGTQLSVL.

CDR3 bases: TGTGCCTGGAGTGTTGGACAGCTGGTGGGCGAGCAGTACTTC. Its translation is CAWSVGQLVGEQYF. The chain recombines TRBV30 with TRBJ2-7, with a tentative D call TRBD1 (6 bases). Trimming removed 0 bases at V and 6 bases at J, with 15 bases between. The germline gives CDR1 GTSNPN, CDR2 SVGIG (reference sequence). This CDR3 has 14 residues.

CDR3 DNA: TGTGCCAGCAGTGTAATAACTACTAACTATGGCTACACCTTC. Amino acid sequence: CASSVITTNYGYTF. The chain links TRBV6-1 to TRBJ1-2; no clear D. The ends were cut back, 4 bases at V and 0 bases at J, with 9 bases in the middle. This CDR3 region has 14 residues. Germline V gene data show CDR1 as MNHNS and CDR2 as SASEGT.